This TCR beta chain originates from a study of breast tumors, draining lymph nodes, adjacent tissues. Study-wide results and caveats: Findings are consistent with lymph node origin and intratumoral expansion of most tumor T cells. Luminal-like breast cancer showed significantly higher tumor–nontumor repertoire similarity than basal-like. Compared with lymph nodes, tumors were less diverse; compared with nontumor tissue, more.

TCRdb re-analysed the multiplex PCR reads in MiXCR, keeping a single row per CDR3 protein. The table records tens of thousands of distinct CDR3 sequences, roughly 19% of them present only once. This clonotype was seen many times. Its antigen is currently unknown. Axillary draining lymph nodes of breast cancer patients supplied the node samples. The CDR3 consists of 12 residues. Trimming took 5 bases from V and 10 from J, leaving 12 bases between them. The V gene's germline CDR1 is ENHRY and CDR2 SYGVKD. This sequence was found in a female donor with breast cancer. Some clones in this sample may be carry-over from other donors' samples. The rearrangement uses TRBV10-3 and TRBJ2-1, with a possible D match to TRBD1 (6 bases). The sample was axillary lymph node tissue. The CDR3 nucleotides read TGTGCCATCAGTTACAGGGCTGACGAGCAGTTCTTC. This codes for CAISYRADEQFF.